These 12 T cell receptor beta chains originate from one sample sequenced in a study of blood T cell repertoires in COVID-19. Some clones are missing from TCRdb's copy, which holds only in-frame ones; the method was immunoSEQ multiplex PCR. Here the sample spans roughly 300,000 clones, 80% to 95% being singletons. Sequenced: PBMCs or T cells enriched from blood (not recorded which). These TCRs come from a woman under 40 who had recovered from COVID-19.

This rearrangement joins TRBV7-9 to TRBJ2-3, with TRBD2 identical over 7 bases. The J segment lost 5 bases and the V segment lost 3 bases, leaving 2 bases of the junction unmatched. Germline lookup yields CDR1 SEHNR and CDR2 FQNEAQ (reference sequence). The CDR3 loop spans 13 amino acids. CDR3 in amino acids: CASSFAGVDTQYF. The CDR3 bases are TGTGCCAGCAGCTTCGCGGGGGTAGATACGCAGTATTTT.

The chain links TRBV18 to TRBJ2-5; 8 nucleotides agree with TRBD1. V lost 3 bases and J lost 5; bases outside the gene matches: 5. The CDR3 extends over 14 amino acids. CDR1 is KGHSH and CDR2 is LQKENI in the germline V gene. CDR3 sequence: CASSPQGARETQYF. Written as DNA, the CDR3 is TGTGCCAGCTCACCCCAGGGGGCGCGGGAGACCCAGTACTTC.

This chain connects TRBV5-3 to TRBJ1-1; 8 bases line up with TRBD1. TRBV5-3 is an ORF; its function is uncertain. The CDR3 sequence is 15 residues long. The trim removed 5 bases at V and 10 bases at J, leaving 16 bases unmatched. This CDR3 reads CARRNRDRRFSGAFF. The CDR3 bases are TGTGCCAGAAGAAACCGGGACAGGCGATTTAGTGGAGCTTTCTTT.

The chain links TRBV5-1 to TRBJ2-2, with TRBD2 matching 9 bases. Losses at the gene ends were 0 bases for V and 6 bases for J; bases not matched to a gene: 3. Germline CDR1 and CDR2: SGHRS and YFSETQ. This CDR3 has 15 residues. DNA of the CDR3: TGCGCCAGCAGCTTGGCCGCGGGGGGGCCCGGGGAGCTGTTTTTT. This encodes CASSLAAGGPGELFF. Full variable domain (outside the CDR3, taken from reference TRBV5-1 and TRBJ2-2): KAGVTQTPRYLIKTRGQQVTLSCSPISGHRSVSWYQQTPGQGLQFLFEYFSETQRNKGNFPGRFSGRQFSNSRSEMNVSTLELGDSALYLCASSLAAGGPGELFFGEGSRLTVL.

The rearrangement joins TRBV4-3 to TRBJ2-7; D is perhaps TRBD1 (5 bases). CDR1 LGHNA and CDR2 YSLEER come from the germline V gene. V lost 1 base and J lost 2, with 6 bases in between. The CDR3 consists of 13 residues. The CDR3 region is CASSQGTTYEQYF. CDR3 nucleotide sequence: TGCGCCAGCAGCCAAGGGACAACCTACGAGCAGTACTTC.

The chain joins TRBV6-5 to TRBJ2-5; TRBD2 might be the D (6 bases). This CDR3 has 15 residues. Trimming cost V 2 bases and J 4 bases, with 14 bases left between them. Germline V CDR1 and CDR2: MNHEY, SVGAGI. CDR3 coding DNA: TGTGCCAGCAGTTACGGAGGGTTCGGACCAGAGACCCAGTACTTC. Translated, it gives CASSYGGFGPETQYF.

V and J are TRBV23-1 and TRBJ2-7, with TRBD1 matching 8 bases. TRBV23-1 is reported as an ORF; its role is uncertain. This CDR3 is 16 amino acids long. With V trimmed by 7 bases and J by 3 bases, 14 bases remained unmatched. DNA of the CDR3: TGCGCCAGCACACCACCTCCAGGGGGCTTTTTCTACGAGCAGTACTTC. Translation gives CASTPPPGGFFYEQYF.

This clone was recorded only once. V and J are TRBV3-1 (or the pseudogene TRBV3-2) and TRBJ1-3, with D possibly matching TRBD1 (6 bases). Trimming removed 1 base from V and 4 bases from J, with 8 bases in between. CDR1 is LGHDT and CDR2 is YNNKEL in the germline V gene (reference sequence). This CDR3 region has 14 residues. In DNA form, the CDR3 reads TGTGCCAGCAGCCAAGGGGGGCGAGGAAACACCATATATTTT. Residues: CASSQGGRGNTIYF.

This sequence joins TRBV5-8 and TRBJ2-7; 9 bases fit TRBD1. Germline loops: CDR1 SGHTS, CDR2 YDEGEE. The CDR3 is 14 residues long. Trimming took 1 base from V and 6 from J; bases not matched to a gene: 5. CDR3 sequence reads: CASSLLDRGVEQYF. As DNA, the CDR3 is TGTGCCAGCAGCTTGCTGGACAGGGGAGTCGAGCAGTACTTC.

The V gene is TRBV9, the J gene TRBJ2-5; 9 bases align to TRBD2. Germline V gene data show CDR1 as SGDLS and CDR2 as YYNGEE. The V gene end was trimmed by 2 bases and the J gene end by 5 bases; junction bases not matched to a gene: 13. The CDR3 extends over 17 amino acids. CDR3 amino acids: CASSVSPQKSGRETQYF. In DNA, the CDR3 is TGTGCCAGCAGCGTCTCTCCCCAAAAGAGCGGGAGGGAGACCCAGTACTTC.

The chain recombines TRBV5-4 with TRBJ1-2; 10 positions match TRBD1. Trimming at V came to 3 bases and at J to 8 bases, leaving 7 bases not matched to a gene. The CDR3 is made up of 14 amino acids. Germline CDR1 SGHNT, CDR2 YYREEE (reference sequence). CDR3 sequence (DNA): TGTGCCAGCAGCTCGGGACAGGGGTACAGCGGCTACACCTTC. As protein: CASSSGQGYSGYTF. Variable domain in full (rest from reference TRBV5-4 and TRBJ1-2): ETGVTQSPTHLIKTRGQQVTLRCSSQSGHNTVSWYQQALGQGPQFIFQYYREEENGRGNFPPRFSGLQFPNYSSELNVNALELDDSALYLCASSSGQGYSGYTFGSGTRLTVV.

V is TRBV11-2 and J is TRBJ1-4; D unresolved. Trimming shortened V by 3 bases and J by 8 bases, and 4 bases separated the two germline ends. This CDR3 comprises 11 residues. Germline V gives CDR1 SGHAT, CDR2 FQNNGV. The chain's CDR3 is CASSLGEKLFF. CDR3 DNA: TGTGCCAGCAGCTTGGGCGAAAAACTGTTTTTT.